These 32 T cell receptor beta chains were all obtained from the same sample, sequenced in a study of cytomegalovirus exposure and HLA in healthy donors. 60 Vbeta and 13 Jbeta primers were used in PCR. Measured with immunoSEQ multiplex PCR; TCRdb has only the in-frame clones, and not every one. The repertoire table contains roughly 120,000 clones. The specimen sequenced was PBMCs. The receptors here all came from a man in his late teens or twenties in good health and CMV-seronegative.

The CDR3 region has the DNA TGTGCCAGCTCACCTCTACAGGACACCGGGGAGCTGTTTTTT. It yields the protein CASSPLQDTGELFF. This sequence joins TRBV18 and TRBJ2-2; maybe TRBD1 (5 bases). Trimming removed 3 bases at V and 3 bases at J, with 8 bases between. CDR1 KGHSH and CDR2 LQKENI come from the germline V gene. This CDR3 spans 14 amino acids.

This rearrangement joins TRBV4-1 to TRBJ2-2; 9 positions agree with TRBD2. Per the germline V gene, CDR1 is MGHRA and CDR2 is YSYEKL. The CDR3 totals 14 residues. V shed 3 bases and J 6 bases; nucleotides not matched to a gene: 2. The CDR3 protein is CASSQGLAAGELFF. CDR3 nucleotides: TGCGCCAGCAGCCAGGGACTAGCTGCCGGGGAGCTGTTTTTT.

The CDR3 region is CASSELRETQYF. The CDR3 DNA reads TGCGCCAGCAGTGAGTTGAGAGAGACCCAGTACTTC. J is TRBJ2-5 and V is TRBV10-2, with D uncertain. Germline-derived CDR1 and CDR2 are WSHSY and SAAADI. The CDR3 totals 12 residues. The ends were cut back, 1 base at V and 4 bases at J, with 4 bases in the middle.

This chain uses TRBV30 with TRBJ2-7; 8 bases fit TRBD1. The ends lost 4 bases at V and 0 bases at J; junction bases unmatched: 5. Germline lookup yields CDR1 GTSNPN and CDR2 SVGIG (reference sequence). The CDR3 is 14 amino acids. The chain's CDR3 is CAWTGDRSSYEQYF. In DNA, the CDR3 is TGTGCCTGGACGGGGGACAGGAGCTCCTACGAGCAGTACTTC. The full variable domain, with the rest looked up from reference TRBV30 and TRBJ2-7, is SQTIHQWPATLVQPVGSPLSLECTVEGTSNPNLYWYRQAAGRGLQLLFYSVGIGQISSEVPQNLSASRPQDRQFILSSKKLLLSDSGFYLCAWTGDRSSYEQYFGPGTRLTVT.

This chain connects TRBV5-4 to TRBJ2-6; D is perhaps TRBD1 (5 bases). CDR3 length: 15 amino acids. Germline loops: CDR1 SGHNT, CDR2 YYREEE (reference sequence). V gave up 4 bases and J gave up 1 base, with 9 bases separating them. The CDR3 sequence: CASSPGMSGANVLTF. DNA for the CDR3: TGTGCCAGCAGCCCAGGGATGTCTGGGGCCAACGTCCTGACTTTC. The variable domain in full, completed from reference TRBV5-4 and TRBJ2-6, reads ETGVTQSPTHLIKTRGQQVTLRCSSQSGHNTVSWYQQALGQGPQFIFQYYREEENGRGNFPPRFSGLQFPNYSSELNVNALELDDSALYLCASSPGMSGANVLTFGAGSRLTVL.

V usage is TRBV18 and J usage is TRBJ2-7; 10 bases are a match to TRBD2. This CDR3 comprises 15 residues. In germline, CDR1 is KGHSH, CDR2 LQKENI. V lost 3 bases and J lost 2; bases outside the gene matches: 4. DNA of the CDR3: TGTGCCAGCTCACCCGGACTAGCGGATACCTACGAGCAGTACTTC. It codes for CASSPGLADTYEQYF.

V and J are TRBV21-1 and TRBJ2-7; the D call of TRBD1 is as the table states it, not checked on the DNA. TRBV21-1 constitutes a pseudogene. CDR3 length: 14 amino acids. CDR3 nucleotides: TGTGCCAGTCATGCGGGACAGGGCATACTCCTTTTGTACTTC. Residues: CASHAGQGILLLYF.

CDR3 amino acids: CASSSTGTSGGWNEQFF. In DNA, the CDR3 is TGCGCCAGCAGCTCGACCGGGACTAGCGGGGGGTGGAATGAGCAGTTCTTC. The V call is TRBV5-1, the J call TRBJ2-1; 15 positions agree with TRBD2. The V and J ends lost 3 bases and 7 bases, in that order; junction bases with no gene match: 8. CDR3 length equals 17 residues. Germline assignment: CDR1 SGHRS and CDR2 YFSETQ.

The J gene is TRBJ2-7, the V gene TRBV5-1; D call uncertain. The ends were cut back, 1 base at V and 2 bases at J, with 13 bases in the middle. This CDR3 is 15 amino acids long. In germline, CDR1 is SGHRS, CDR2 YFSETQ. The CDR3 loop reads CASSLYRDGAYEQYF. The DNA for the CDR3 is TGCGCCAGCAGCTTGTATCGCGACGGAGCCTACGAGCAGTACTTC.

Here the CDR3 DNA reads TGTGCCAGCAGCTCGAGGGAGGGTCGGACCGGGGAGCTGTTTTTT. The encoded protein is CASSSREGRTGELFF. The chain recombines TRBV5-6 with TRBJ2-2; 7 nucleotides match TRBD2. Trimming cost V 3 bases and J 5 bases; bases outside gene matches: 7. The CDR3 is 15 amino acids. Germline V CDR1 and CDR2: SGHDT, YYEEEE.

The V call is TRBV5-4, the J call TRBJ1-1; TRBD1 might be the D (6 bases). Germline V lookup: CDR1 SGHNT, CDR2 YYREEE (reference sequence). CDR3 size: 13 residues. V lost 4 bases to trimming and J lost 3 bases, with 10 bases between them. The CDR3 DNA is TGTGCCAGCAGCCCGACAGGTTACACTGAAGCTTTCTTT. This sequence encodes CASSPTGYTEAFF.

The chain links TRBV29-1 to TRBJ1-1; TRBD1 agrees at 9 bases. The germline V gene has CDR1 SQVTM and CDR2 ANQGSEA. With 3 bases clipped from V and 4 bases from J, the junction kept 6 bases outside the gene matches. CDR3 length equals 14 residues. Here the CDR3 DNA reads TGCAGCGTTGACCTGGGACAGGGAGGCACTGAAGCTTTCTTT. Protein: CSVDLGQGGTEAFF.

The rearrangement joins TRBV19 to TRBJ1-2; maybe TRBD1 (5 bases). The CDR3 is 15 residues long. Trimming removed 4 bases at V and 1 base at J, with 13 bases between. Germline CDR1 is LNHDA and CDR2 is SQIVND (reference sequence). The CDR3 coding sequence is TGTGCCAGTAGTACCCCGACAGAAAGTAACTATGGCTACACCTTC. Amino acids: CASSTPTESNYGYTF.

The chain links TRBV19 to TRBJ2-1; TRBD1 matches at 10 bases. The junction had 6 bases not matched to a gene; V was cut back by 9 bases and J by 7 bases. Germline V gives CDR1 LNHDA, CDR2 SQIVND (reference sequence). CDR3 length equals 13 residues. CDR3 in amino acids: CASRDRGRNEQFF. The CDR3 nucleotides are TGTGCCAGCCGGGACAGGGGTAGGAATGAGCAGTTCTTC.

The chain links TRBV5-6 to TRBJ2-6; D is unresolved. The CDR3 covers 13 residues. CDR1 and CDR2 (germline): SGHDT, YYEEEE. Trimming pared 4 bases from V and 2 bases from J, leaving 4 bases between. The CDR3 sequence is CASSPAGANVLTF. The CDR3 DNA reads TGTGCCAGCAGCCCGGCTGGGGCCAACGTCCTGACTTTC.

The chain carries TRBV25-1 and TRBJ2-1; D call uncertain. The CDR3 spans 15 residues. V was shortened by 5 bases and J by 2 bases, with 13 bases between the two germline ends. Germline CDR1 is MGHDK and CDR2 is SYGVNS. Written as DNA, the CDR3 is TGTGCCAGCAGTCAGATAGCCCCGACCTACAATGAGCAGTTCTTC. It codes for CASSQIAPTYNEQFF.

This rearrangement joins TRBV10-3 to TRBJ1-1; D remains ambiguous. The germline CDR1 and CDR2 sequences are ENHRY and SYGVKD. Trimming pared 0 bases from V and 1 base from J, leaving 12 bases between. CDR3 size: 16 residues. CDR3 nucleotide sequence: TGTGCCATCAGTGAGTCCCCGGGAGGTGAGAACACTGAAGCTTTCTTT. It translates to CAISESPGGENTEAFF.

The rearrangement uses TRBV25-1 and TRBJ2-5, with 8 bases fitting TRBD1. The J call may be mistaken, given a closer DNA end match to TRBJ2-7. The length of the CDR3 is 13 residues. Looked up from germline, CDR1 is MGHDK and CDR2 is SYGVNS. In DNA, the CDR3 is TGTGCCAGCAGCCGGACAGGGTCGTACGAGCAGTACTTC. Its protein product is CASSRTGSYEQYF.

This chain joins TRBV5-1 and TRBJ1-1; D gene unclear. This CDR3 is built from 15 residues. V lost 0 bases, J lost 1 base, and 10 bases lay in between. Germline V lookup: CDR1 SGHRS, CDR2 YFSETQ. CDR3 sequence reads: CASSLGRQKNTEAFF. CDR3 in DNA: TGCGCCAGCAGCTTGGGCAGACAAAAGAACACTGAAGCTTTCTTT. The whole variable domain, remainder taken from reference TRBV5-1 and TRBJ1-1, is KAGVTQTPRYLIKTRGQQVTLSCSPISGHRSVSWYQQTPGQGLQFLFEYFSETQRNKGNFPGRFSGRQFSNSRSEMNVSTLELGDSALYLCASSLGRQKNTEAFFGQGTRLTVV.

V usage is TRBV6-1 and J usage is TRBJ2-5; TRBD2 aligns across 14 bases. The CDR3 covers 15 residues. Trimming at V came to 3 bases and at J to 6 bases, leaving 3 bases not matched to a gene. Germline assignment: CDR1 MNHNS and CDR2 SASEGT. The CDR3 DNA follows: TGTGCCAGCAGTGACGGGACTAGCGGGGGAAAGACCCAGTACTTC. Translation: CASSDGTSGGKTQYF.

V gene TRBV21-1 combines with J gene TRBJ1-2; TRBD1 is the table's D call and was not checked against the DNA. TRBV21-1 is described as a pseudogene. The CDR3 is 20 residues long. Written as DNA, the CDR3 is TGTGCCAGCAGCGGGATCTCCGGACAGGGATATCTAACCACTAACTATGGCTACACCTTC. The encoded protein is CASSGISGQGYLTTNYGYTF.

A remark on this clone: One end of the junction does not line up with germline, which may come from a read error. The V gene is TRBV2, the J gene TRBJ2-1, with D possibly matching TRBD2 (6 bases). Germline CDR1 SNHLY, CDR2 FYNNEI. CDR3 length: 12 residues. The CDR3 spells CASIGSAPTGVF. In DNA, the CDR3 is TGTGCCAGCATTGGGAGCGCCCCGACGGGGGTCTTC.

V usage is TRBV27 and J usage is TRBJ2-7; 9 bases map to TRBD1. Germline V CDR1 and CDR2: MNHEY, SMNVEV (reference sequence). V shed 7 bases, J shed 6 bases, and the junction held 13 bases outside the gene matches. This CDR3 has 15 amino acids. This CDR3 is CASKIRDRVFSEQYF. As DNA, the CDR3 is TGTGCCAGCAAGATCCGGGACAGGGTTTTTTCCGAGCAGTACTTC.

The J gene is TRBJ1-5, the V gene TRBV5-6; D unresolved. From germline, CDR1 is SGHDT and CDR2 YYEEEE. Trimming shortened V by 3 bases and J by 5 bases, and 12 bases separated the two germline ends. This CDR3 is built from 14 residues. CDR3 DNA sequence: TGTGCCAGCAGCTCGACCTTAGACTATCAGCCCCAGCATTTT. It translates to CASSSTLDYQPQHF.

V is TRBV7-3 and J is TRBJ2-2; 7 bases are a match to TRBD2. The CDR3 contains 16 residues. Germline CDR1 SGHTA, CDR2 FQGTGA. V trimming: 4 bases; J trimming: 0 bases; junction bases outside the gene matches: 5. The CDR3 DNA reads TGTGCCAGCAGCTGGGGGGGGATTGCGAACACCGGGGAGCTGTTTTTT. Protein sequence: CASSWGGIANTGELFF. Variable domain in full (rest from reference TRBV7-3 and TRBJ2-2): GAGVSQTPSNKVTEKGKYVELRCDPISGHTALYWYRQSLGQGPEFLIYFQGTGAADDSGLPNDRFFAVRPEGSVSTLKIQRTERGDSAVYLCASSWGGIANTGELFFGEGSRLTVL.

The rearrangement links TRBV29-1 to TRBJ1-3; TRBD1 might be the D (5 bases). The CDR3 runs to 14 residues. The V end lost 6 bases, the J end lost 0 bases, and 12 bases lay between the germline ends. From germline, CDR1 is SQVTM and CDR2 ANQGSEA. As DNA, the CDR3 is TGCAGCGTGGCTCTGGGGGGCTCTGGAAACACCATATATTTT. It encodes CSVALGGSGNTIYF. The complete variable domain, with remaining parts taken from reference TRBV29-1 and TRBJ1-3, reads SAVISQKPSRDICQRGTSLTIQCQVDSQVTMMFWYRQQPGQSLTLIATANQGSEATYESGFVIDKFPISRPNLTFSTLTVSNMSPEDSSIYLCSVALGGSGNTIYFGEGSWLTVV.

This chain's CDR3 is CASSMRGTEAFF. The CDR3 DNA reads as TGTGCCAGTAGTATGAGGGGGACTGAAGCTTTCTTT. The gene calls are TRBV19 and TRBJ1-1; maybe TRBD1 (6 bases). This CDR3 spans 12 amino acids. CDR1 is LNHDA and CDR2 is SQIVND in the germline V gene (reference sequence). The V end was cut by 3 bases, the J end by 5 bases, with 7 bases between.

This chain connects TRBV7-9 to TRBJ1-2, with a possible D match to TRBD1 (6 bases). Germline assignment: CDR1 SEHNR and CDR2 FQNEAQ (reference sequence). The CDR3 runs to 12 residues. Trimming shortened V by 4 bases and J by 14 bases, and 17 bases separated the two germline ends. DNA of the CDR3: TGTGCCAGCAGCTCAAATAAACAGGGAGAGACCTTC. This codes for CASSSNKQGETF.

The rearrangement joins TRBV10-2 to TRBJ2-7; D is perhaps TRBD1 (5 bases). V was pared by 9 bases and J by 6 bases, with 9 bases between. Germline CDR1 and CDR2: WSHSY and SAAADI. CDR3 length: 10 amino acids. CDR3 region: CASWGLEQYF. CDR3 bases: TGCGCCAGTTGGGGCCTCGAGCAGTACTTC.

The V call is TRBV19, the J call TRBJ1-1, with 7 bases lining up with TRBD1. V lost 4 bases, J lost 0 bases, and 8 bases stayed unmatched. The CDR3 length is 16 residues. Germline V gene sequence: CDR1 LNHDA, CDR2 SQIVND (reference sequence). CDR3 sequence reads: CASSKPRTGMNTEAFF. In DNA, the CDR3 is TGTGCCAGTAGTAAACCGAGGACAGGCATGAACACTGAAGCTTTCTTT.

The CDR3 loop reads CASSKVIAGDYEQYF. The DNA of the CDR3 is TGTGCCAGTAGTAAGGTGATAGCGGGAGACTACGAGCAGTACTTC. This sequence joins TRBV19 and TRBJ2-7; 9 bases map to TRBD2. J gave up 3 bases and V 4 bases, and 7 bases lay outside the gene matches. Looked up from germline, CDR1 is LNHDA and CDR2 is SQIVND (reference sequence). The CDR3 covers 15 residues.

The V call is TRBV5-1, the J call TRBJ2-1, with D hard to call. CDR3 length: 13 residues. CDR1 SGHRS and CDR2 YFSETQ come from the germline V gene. Between the trimmed V and J ends, which lost 4 bases and 5 bases, there was a span of 10 bases. CDR3 amino acids: CASSLQVNNEQFF. Written as DNA, the CDR3 is TGCGCCAGCAGCCTCCAGGTCAACAATGAGCAGTTCTTC.